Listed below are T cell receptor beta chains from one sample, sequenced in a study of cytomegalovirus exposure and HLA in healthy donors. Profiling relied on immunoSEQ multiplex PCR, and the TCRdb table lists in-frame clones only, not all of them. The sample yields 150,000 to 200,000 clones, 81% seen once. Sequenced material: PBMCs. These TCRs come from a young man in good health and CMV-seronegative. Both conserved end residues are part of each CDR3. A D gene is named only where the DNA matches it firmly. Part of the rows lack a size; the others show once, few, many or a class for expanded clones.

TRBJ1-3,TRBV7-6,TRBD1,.,CASSPGQGNTIYF,TGTGCCAGCAGCCCAGGACAGGGGAACACCATATATTTT
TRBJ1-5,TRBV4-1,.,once,CASSHIQGSTQHF,TGCGCCAGCAGCCATATTCAGGGTTCGACCCAGCATTTT
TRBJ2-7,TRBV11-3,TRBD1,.,CASSLISPYRGSYEQYF,TGTGCCAGCAGCTTAATCTCCCCTTACAGGGGGTCCTACGAGCAGTACTTC
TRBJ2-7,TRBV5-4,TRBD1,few,CASRKTGGRSSYEQYF,TGTGCCAGCAGGAAAACAGGGGGCCGGAGCTCCTACGAGCAGTACTTC
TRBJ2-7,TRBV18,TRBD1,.,CASSQGQPYEQYF,TGTGCCAGCTCCCAGGGACAGCCCTACGAGCAGTACTTC
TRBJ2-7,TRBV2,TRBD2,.,CASSRASGRASSYEQYF,TGTGCCAGCAGTCGCGCTAGCGGGAGGGCCTCCTCCTACGAGCAGTACTTC
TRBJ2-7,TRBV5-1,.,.,CASSIPGTRSYEQYF,TGCGCCAGCAGCATACCCGGGACACGCTCCTACGAGCAGTACTTC
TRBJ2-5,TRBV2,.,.,CASSEGDREVETQYF,TGTGCCAGCAGTGAAGGAGACAGGGAGGTTGAGACCCAGTACTTC
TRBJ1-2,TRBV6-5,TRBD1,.,CASRPGTGYAYGYTF,TGTGCCAGCAGACCCGGGACAGGGTATGCCTATGGCTACACCTTC
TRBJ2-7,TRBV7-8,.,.,CASSLHRVWYEQYF,TGTGCCAGCAGCTTACACAGGGTATGGTACGAGCAGTACTTC
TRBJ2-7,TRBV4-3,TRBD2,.,CASSQDLSGRAVEQYF,TGCGCCAGCAGCCAAGATCTGAGCGGGAGGGCCGTCGAGCAGTACTTC
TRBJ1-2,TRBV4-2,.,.,CASSLTPDRNYGYTF,TGTGCCAGCAGCCTCACCCCTGACAGAAACTATGGCTACACCTTC
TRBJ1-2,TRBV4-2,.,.,CASSQGSLGYTF,TGTGCCAGCAGCCAAGGTAGCCTGGGCTACACCTTC
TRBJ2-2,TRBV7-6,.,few,CASSFLQGHGELFF,TGTGCCAGCAGCTTCCTACAGGGTCACGGGGAGCTGTTTTTT
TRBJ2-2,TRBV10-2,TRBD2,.,CASFGSGGALATGELFF,TGCGCCAGCTTTGGTAGCGGGGGGGCCCTCGCCACCGGGGAGCTGTTTTTT
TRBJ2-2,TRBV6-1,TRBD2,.,CASSEADSRPSGRDTGELFF,TGTGCCAGCAGTGAAGCCGACAGTCGACCGAGCGGGAGGGACACCGGGGAGCTGTTTTTT
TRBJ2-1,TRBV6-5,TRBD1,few,CASSKGQGTDEQFF,TGTGCCAGCAGTAAGGGACAGGGGACGGATGAGCAGTTCTTC
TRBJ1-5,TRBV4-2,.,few,CASSQDVAVSNQPQHF,TGTGCCAGCAGCCAAGACGTTGCAGTTAGCAATCAGCCCCAGCATTTT
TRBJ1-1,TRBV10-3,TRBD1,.,CAISESTGSKTEAFF,TGTGCCATCAGTGAGTCGACAGGGAGTAAAACTGAAGCTTTCTTT
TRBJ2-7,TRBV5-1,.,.,CASSFVTGRAYEQYF,TGCGCCAGCAGCTTTGTCACAGGGCGGGCCTACGAGCAGTACTTC
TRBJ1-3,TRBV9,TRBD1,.,CASSPPRDRGSGNTIYF,TGTGCCAGCAGCCCCCCACGAGACAGGGGTTCCGGAAACACCATATATTTT
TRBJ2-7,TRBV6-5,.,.,CASSRRGLIYEQYF,TGTGCCAGCAGTAGACGGGGACTGATTTACGAGCAGTACTTC
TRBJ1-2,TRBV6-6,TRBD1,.,CASTETGVYGYTF,TGCGCCAGCACTGAAACAGGGGTCTATGGCTACACCTTC
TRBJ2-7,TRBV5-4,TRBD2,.,CASSFPGLATYEQYF,TGTGCCAGCAGCTTTCCGGGACTAGCGACCTACGAGCAGTACTTC
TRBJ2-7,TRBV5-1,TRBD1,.,CASRQETGGASYEQYF,TGCGCCAGCAGACAGGAGACAGGGGGCGCGTCCTACGAGCAGTACTTC
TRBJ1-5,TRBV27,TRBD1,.,CASSLSGGGNQPQHF,TGTGCCAGCAGTTTATCAGGGGGCGGCAATCAGCCCCAGCATTTT
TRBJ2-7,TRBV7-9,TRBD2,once,CASSPPRRLAGGKREQYF,TGTGCCAGCAGCCCACCCCGCAGACTAGCGGGGGGCAAGAGGGAGCAGTACTTC